This T cell receptor (beta chain) is drawn from a study of shared clonotypes between healthy human individuals. In the study overall: Per donor, three plates held CD4 naive cells, three held CD4 memory, two held CD8 naive and one held CD8 memory. Study results and caveats: The generation probabilities recorded for non-shared clonotypes fell below those of clonotypes shared by all four donors. A generally larger estimated richness was seen in naive subsets than in memory subsets.

Of note for this clone: The antigen remains unidentified.

Clones were read by immunoSEQ multiplex PCR, and TCRdb kept only the in-frame ones, dropping some. The data show roughly 1,600,000 clones, approximately 98.5% seen once. The sequenced sample consisted of naive CD4+ T cells sorted from blood. Documented subset: CD45RA+ positively selected. The receptor comes from a man under 40 in good health.

The CDR3 loop reads CALTTNPGNTIYF. The CDR3 nucleotides read TGTGCCTTAACGACTAACCCTGGAAACACCATATATTTT. The V gene is TRBV30, the J gene TRBJ1-3; no clear D gene. CDR3 length equals 13 residues. V lost 7 bases and J lost 2, with 12 bases in between. In germline, CDR1 is GTSNPN, CDR2 SVGIG (reference sequence).